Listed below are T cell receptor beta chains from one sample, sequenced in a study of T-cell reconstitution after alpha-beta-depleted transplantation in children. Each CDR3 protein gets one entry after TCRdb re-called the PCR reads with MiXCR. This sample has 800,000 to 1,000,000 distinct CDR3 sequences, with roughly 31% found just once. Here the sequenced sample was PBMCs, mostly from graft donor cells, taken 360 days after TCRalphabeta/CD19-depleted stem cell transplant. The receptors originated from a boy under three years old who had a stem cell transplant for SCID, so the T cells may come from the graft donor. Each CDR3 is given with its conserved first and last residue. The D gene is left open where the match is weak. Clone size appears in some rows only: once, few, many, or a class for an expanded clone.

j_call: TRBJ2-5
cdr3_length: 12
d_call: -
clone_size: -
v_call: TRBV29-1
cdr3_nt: TGCAGCGTTGACTGGTTGGAAGAGACCCAGTACTTC
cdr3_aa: CSVDWLEETQYF

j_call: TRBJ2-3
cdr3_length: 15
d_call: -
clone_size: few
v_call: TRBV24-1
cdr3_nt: TGTGCCACCAGTGGCCTAGGGGATAGCACAGATACGCAGTATTTT
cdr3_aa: CATSGLGDSTDTQYF

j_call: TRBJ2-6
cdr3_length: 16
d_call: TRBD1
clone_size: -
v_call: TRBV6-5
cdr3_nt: TGTGCCAGCAGTTGGGGACAGGCTTCTGGGGCCAACGTCCTGACTTTC
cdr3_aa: CASSWGQASGANVLTF

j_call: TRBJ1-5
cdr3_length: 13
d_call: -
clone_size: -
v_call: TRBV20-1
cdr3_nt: TGCAGTGCTACCTTGGGCACCAATCAGCCCCAGCATTTT
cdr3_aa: CSATLGTNQPQHF

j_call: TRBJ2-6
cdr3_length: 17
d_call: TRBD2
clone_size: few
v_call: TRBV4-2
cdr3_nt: TGTGCCAGCAGCCAATACGGGGGGAGCTCTGGGGCCAACGTCCTGACTTTC
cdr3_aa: CASSQYGGSSGANVLTF

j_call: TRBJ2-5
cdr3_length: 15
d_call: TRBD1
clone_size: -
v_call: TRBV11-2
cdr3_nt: TGTGCCAGCAGCTTAGGGACAGGGTTCCAAGAGACCCAGTACTTC
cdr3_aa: CASSLGTGFQETQYF

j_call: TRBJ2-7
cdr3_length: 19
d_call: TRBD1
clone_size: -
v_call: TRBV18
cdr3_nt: TGTGCCAGCTCATCCAAAGGTAGCGAGGTCGGGACAGGGGTGTACGAGCAGTACTTC
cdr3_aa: CASSSKGSEVGTGVYEQYF

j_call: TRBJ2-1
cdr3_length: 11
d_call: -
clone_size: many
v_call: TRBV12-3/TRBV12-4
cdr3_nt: TGTGCCAGCAGTTTTACGGGACTGCCGTTCTTC
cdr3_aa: CASSFTGLPFF

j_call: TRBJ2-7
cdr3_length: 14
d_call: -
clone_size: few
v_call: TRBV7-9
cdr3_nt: TGTGCCAGCAGCTTCCTGGACAGCTCCTACGAGCAGTACTTC
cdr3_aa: CASSFLDSSYEQYF

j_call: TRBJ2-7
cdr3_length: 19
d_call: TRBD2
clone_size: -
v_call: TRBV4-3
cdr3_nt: TGCGCCAGCAGCCAAGAGATTGTCATAGGCGGGGGGGCCAACTACGAGCAGTACTTC
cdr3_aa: CASSQEIVIGGGANYEQYF

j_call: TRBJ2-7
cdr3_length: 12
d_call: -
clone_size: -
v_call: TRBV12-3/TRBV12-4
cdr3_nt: TGTGCCAGCAGTCCCTGGAGGTACGAGCAGTACTTC
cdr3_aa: CASSPWRYEQYF

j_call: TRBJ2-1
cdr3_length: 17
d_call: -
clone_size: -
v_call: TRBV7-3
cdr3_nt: TGTGCCAGCAGCCCCACCTACCTGGGCCCCGCCACCAATGAGCAGTTCTTC
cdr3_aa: CASSPTYLGPATNEQFF

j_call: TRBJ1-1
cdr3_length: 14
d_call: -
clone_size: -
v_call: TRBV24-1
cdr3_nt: TGTGCCACCAGTGGCCCAGGATCGAACACTGAAGCTTTCTTT
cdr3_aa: CATSGPGSNTEAFF

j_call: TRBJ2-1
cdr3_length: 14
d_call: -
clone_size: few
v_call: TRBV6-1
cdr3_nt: TGTGCCAGCAGGGAAACCCCGGCCCACAATGAGCAGTTCTTC
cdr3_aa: CASRETPAHNEQFF

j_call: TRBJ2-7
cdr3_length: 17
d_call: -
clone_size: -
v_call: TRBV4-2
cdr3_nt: TGTGCCAGCAGCCAGCCAACGCGTTTAGGGAAGTCCTACGAGCAGTACTTC
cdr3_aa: CASSQPTRLGKSYEQYF

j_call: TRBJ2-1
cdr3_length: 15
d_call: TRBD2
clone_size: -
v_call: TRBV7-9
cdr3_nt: TGTGCCAGCAGCCCTAAGACTAGCGGGGGAAATGAGCAGTTCTTC
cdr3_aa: CASSPKTSGGNEQFF

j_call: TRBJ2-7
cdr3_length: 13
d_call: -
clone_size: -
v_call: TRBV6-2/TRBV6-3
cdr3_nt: TGTGCCATCCGAGAGGACACCTCCTACGAGCAGTACTTC
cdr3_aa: CAIREDTSYEQYF